A single sample is the source of the 24 T cell receptor beta chains below, sequenced in a study of blood T cell repertoires in COVID-19. Data came from immunoSEQ multiplex PCR; TCRdb stores just in-frame clones and leaves some out. This table holds roughly 200,000 clones, 70% to 90% found once. The sequenced material came from PBMCs or T cells enriched from blood (not recorded which). All receptors come from a man younger than 45 who had recovered from COVID-19.

This clone was recorded once. The genes are TRBV3-1 (or the pseudogene TRBV3-2) and TRBJ2-1; the match to TRBD2 covers 12 bases. CDR3 length: 15 residues. The V gene end was trimmed by 1 base and the J gene end by 8 bases; junction bases not matched to a gene: 3. Per germline, CDR1 LGHDT and CDR2 YNNKEL (reference sequence). In DNA, the CDR3 is TGTGCCAGCAGCCAAGGCCTAGCGGGGGGGTATGAGCAGTTCTTC. This gives the protein CASSQGLAGGYEQFF.

The chain couples TRBV19 to TRBJ2-4, with D hard to call. Trimming took 1 base from V and 0 from J, leaving 7 bases between them. CDR3 size: 15 residues. The germline gives CDR1 LNHDA, CDR2 SQIVND (reference sequence). This CDR3 is CASSIVYLAKNIQYF. As DNA, the CDR3 is TGTGCCAGTAGTATAGTTTATCTAGCCAAAAACATTCAGTACTTC.

The gene calls are TRBV30 and TRBJ1-1, with D possibly TRBD1 on 6 matching bases. V lost 3 bases and J 4 bases, leaving 15 bases between the germline ends. The CDR3 has 14 amino acids. The germline gives CDR1 GTSNPN, CDR2 SVGIG (reference sequence). The CDR3 spells CAWSEAGVITEAFF. The CDR3 DNA reads as TGTGCCTGGAGCGAAGCAGGGGTAATCACTGAAGCTTTCTTT.

The chain joins TRBV11-1 to TRBJ1-2; tentatively, D is TRBD1 (6 bases). V was shortened by 5 bases and J by 2 bases, with 15 bases between the two germline ends. CDR3 size: 15 residues. Germline CDR1 reads SGHAT; CDR2 reads FQDESV (reference sequence). CDR3 coding DNA: TGTGCCAGCAGCCCGATTCTTGGGGGCAACTATGGCTACACCTTC. Protein product: CASSPILGGNYGYTF. Full variable domain (remainder filled in from reference TRBV11-1 and TRBJ1-2): EAEVAQSPRYKITEKSQAVAFWCDPISGHATLYWYRQILGQGPELLVQFQDESVVDDSQLPKDRFSAERLKGVDSTLKIQPAELGDSAMYLCASSPILGGNYGYTFGSGTRLTVV.

The chain carries TRBV27 and TRBJ1-4; maybe TRBD1 (6 bases). Germline CDR1 reads MNHEY; CDR2 reads SMNVEV (reference sequence). This CDR3 contains 16 residues. Trimming pared 6 bases from V and 5 bases from J, leaving 19 bases between. CDR3 DNA: TGTGCCAGCAGCCCACAGGGTATCCCGTACAATGAAAAACTGTTTTTT. This gives the protein CASSPQGIPYNEKLFF. The full variable domain, with the rest looked up from reference TRBV27 and TRBJ1-4, is EAQVTQNPRYLITVTGKKLTVTCSQNMNHEYMSWYRQDPGLGLRQIYYSMNVEVTDKGDVPEGYKVSRKEKRNFPLILESPSPNQTSLYFCASSPQGIPYNEKLFFGSGTQLSVL.

The genes are TRBV7-9 and TRBJ2-6; the D is unclear. V was cut by 0 bases and J by 2 bases, with 11 bases left in between. From germline, CDR1 is SEHNR and CDR2 FQNEAQ (reference sequence). The CDR3 sequence is 17 residues long. CDR3 sequence: CASSLAFPAAGANVLTF. The CDR3 nucleotides read TGTGCCAGCAGCTTAGCGTTTCCGGCGGCTGGGGCCAACGTCCTGACTTTC. Based on the CDR3 plus reference TRBV7-9 and TRBJ2-6, the full variable domain is DTGVSQNPRHKITKRGQNVTFRCDPISEHNRLYWYRQTLGQGPEFLTYFQNEAQLEKSRLLSDRFSAERPKGSFSTLEIQRTEQGDSAMYLCASSLAFPAAGANVLTFGAGSRLTVL.

The CDR3 coding sequence is TGCAGCCCTGTGGGGGGGGACACAGATACGCAGTATTTT. This encodes CSPVGGDTDTQYF. The chain carries TRBV29-1 and TRBJ2-3; 7 bases match TRBD2. V lost 8 bases to trimming and J lost 2 bases; unmatched junction nucleotides: 7. Germline V CDR1 and CDR2: SQVTM, ANQGSEA. The CDR3 is 13 amino acids.

J is TRBJ2-3 and V is TRBV6-2 or TRBV6-3, with D perhaps TRBD2 (5 bases). The germline V gene encodes CDR1 MNHEY and CDR2 SVGEGT. This CDR3 spans 14 amino acids. Trimming stripped 4 bases from V and 3 bases from J, with 11 bases between. CDR3: CASSSRGWTDTQYF. The CDR3 nucleotides are TGTGCCAGCAGTTCCCGGGGTTGGACAGATACGCAGTATTTT.

The chain recombines TRBV27 with TRBJ2-7, with 7 nucleotides matching TRBD2. The CDR3 has 14 amino acids. Losses at the gene ends were 0 bases for V and 6 bases for J; bases not matched to a gene: 5. Germline V gene lookup returns CDR1 MNHEY and CDR2 SMNVEV (reference sequence). The CDR3 DNA reads TGTGCCAGCAGTTTATCCGGCGGGAGCCTCGAGCAGTACTTC. It codes for CASSLSGGSLEQYF.

The V and J genes are TRBV28 and TRBJ2-1; 10 nucleotides match TRBD2. Germline lookup yields CDR1 MDHEN and CDR2 SYDVKM. This CDR3 contains 15 residues. Trimming removed 7 bases from V and 4 bases from J; junction bases left unmatched: 7. The CDR3 DNA reads as TGTGCCAGCAATCTAGCGGGAGTACAATACAATGAGCAGTTCTTC. Translated: CASNLAGVQYNEQFF.

The chain couples TRBV10-1 to TRBJ2-7, with 7 bases lining up with TRBD2. The CDR3 is 14 residues long. V gave up 6 bases and J gave up 7 bases; unmatched junction bases: 12. CDR1 is WNHNN, CDR2 SYGVQD, per germline (reference sequence). The CDR3, as DNA: TGCGCCAGCAGCGAAGCGGGGCGGGTAGGGGAGCAGTACTTC. It translates to CASSEAGRVGEQYF.

The genes are TRBV19 and TRBJ2-1, with no clear D. The CDR3 extends over 16 amino acids. The V end lost 3 bases, the J end lost 7 bases, and 19 bases lay between the germline ends. Looked up from germline, CDR1 is LNHDA and CDR2 is SQIVND (reference sequence). CDR3 amino acids: CASSIQSTAGGNEQFF. The CDR3 DNA sequence: TGTGCCAGTAGTATTCAATCTACGGCAGGTGGGAATGAGCAGTTCTTC.

This sequence joins TRBV9 and TRBJ2-5; no reliable D call. Trimming shortened V by 0 bases and J by 1 base, and 10 bases separated the two germline ends. Germline CDR1 reads SGDLS; CDR2 reads YYNGEE. The CDR3 spans 15 residues. Here the CDR3 DNA reads TGTGCCAGCAGCGTAGTAAGCACGGGCCAAGAGACCCAGTACTTC. It is translated as CASSVVSTGQETQYF.

The chain combines TRBV5-1 with TRBJ2-4, with D unresolved. Per the germline V gene, CDR1 is SGHRS and CDR2 is YFSETQ. CDR3 length equals 13 residues. V lost 5 bases and J lost 6, with 12 bases in between. For the CDR3, the DNA is TGCGCCAGCAGTCTGACCGGCGGAAACATTCAGTACTTC. Translated, it gives CASSLTGGNIQYF.

This sequence joins TRBV18 and TRBJ2-7; 7 bases fit TRBD1. The CDR3 is 13 residues long. Losses at the gene ends were 5 bases for V and 7 bases for J; bases not matched to a gene: 8. Germline-derived CDR1 and CDR2 are KGHSH and LQKENI. This CDR3 reads CASSGTDKREQYF. The CDR3 bases are TGTGCCAGCTCAGGGACAGACAAAAGGGAGCAGTACTTC.

V and J are TRBV28 and TRBJ2-5, with D perhaps TRBD1 (5 bases). Trimming left V 7 bases short and J 5 bases short, with 14 bases between. This CDR3 region has 13 residues. Germline V gives CDR1 MDHEN, CDR2 SYDVKM. The CDR3, as DNA: TGTGCCAGCACCCTGTGGGGCATGGAGACCCAGTACTTC. It specifies CASTLWGMETQYF.

This sequence joins TRBV3-1 (or the pseudogene TRBV3-2) and TRBJ2-1; 8 positions match TRBD2. The CDR3 consists of 17 residues. Germline lookup yields CDR1 LGHDT and CDR2 YNNKEL (reference sequence). V shed 0 bases, J shed 2 bases, and the junction held 6 bases outside the gene matches. CDR3 loop: CASSQDWVAGTYNEQFF. The CDR3 DNA reads as TGTGCCAGCAGCCAAGATTGGGTAGCGGGAACCTACAATGAGCAGTTCTTC.

This sequence joins TRBV6-5 and TRBJ2-1; maybe TRBD1 (6 bases). The germline V gene encodes CDR1 MNHEY and CDR2 SVGAGI. CDR3 size: 13 residues. The germline V and J ends were trimmed by 0 bases and 10 bases, with 10 bases remaining between them. The CDR3 DNA reads as TGTGCCAGCAGTTACTCGGGACACCCCGAGCAGTTCTTC. Translated, it gives CASSYSGHPEQFF.

The chain recombines TRBV5-1 with TRBJ1-5; no clear D gene. This CDR3 contains 15 residues. Germline lookup yields CDR1 SGHRS and CDR2 YFSETQ. V dropped 0 bases and J dropped 4 bases, with 11 bases sitting between them. This chain's CDR3 is CASSLEGLANQPQHF. CDR3 bases: TGCGCCAGCAGCTTGGAGGGTTTAGCGAATCAGCCCCAGCATTTT.

The J gene is TRBJ2-7, the V gene TRBV4-2, with 7 bases lining up with TRBD1. The germline CDR1 and CDR2 sequences are LGHNA and YNFKEQ. With 1 base clipped from V and 3 bases from J, the junction kept 6 bases outside the gene matches. The CDR3 extends over 15 amino acids. The CDR3 DNA reads TGTGCCAGCAGCCAAGTCAAGACAGGGAACTACGAGCAGTACTTC. Protein: CASSQVKTGNYEQYF.

The rearrangement uses TRBV19 and TRBJ2-1, with 9 positions matching TRBD2. CDR3 length: 16 amino acids. J was trimmed by 6 bases and V by 1 base; bases with no gene match: 7. CDR1 is LNHDA and CDR2 is SQIVND in the germline V gene (reference sequence). Here the CDR3 reads CASSIGVSGGGNEQFF. DNA of the CDR3: TGTGCCAGTAGTATAGGGGTTAGCGGGGGCGGCAATGAGCAGTTCTTC.

The V gene is TRBV28, the J gene TRBJ2-3; D ambiguous. The CDR3 consists of 13 residues. Trimming removed 2 bases at V and 3 bases at J, with 6 bases between. In germline, CDR1 is MDHEN, CDR2 SYDVKM. Here the CDR3 DNA reads TGTGCCAGCAGTTTAGGCGGAACAGATACGCAGTATTTT. Translated, it gives CASSLGGTDTQYF.

This clone was picked up a small number of times. Other nucleotide sequences from this sample produce the same CDR3. The chain combines TRBV6-5 with TRBJ1-1, with D possibly matching TRBD1 (6 bases). Per germline, CDR1 MNHEY and CDR2 SVGAGI. The CDR3 length is 14 residues. V was clipped by 5 bases and J by 1 base, with 11 bases between them. In nucleotides, the CDR3 is TGTGCCAGCAGTCGAGGACAGCCGAACACTGAAGCTTTCTTT. Translation: CASSRGQPNTEAFF.

V gene TRBV4-2 combines with J gene TRBJ2-5, with D perhaps TRBD2 (6 bases). The CDR3 loop spans 16 amino acids. The germline V gene has CDR1 LGHNA and CDR2 YNFKEQ. V lost 1 base to trimming and J lost 5 bases, with 17 bases between them. CDR3 region: CASSQGGQTSWETQYF. CDR3 coding DNA: TGTGCCAGCAGCCAAGGGGGTCAGACTAGTTGGGAGACCCAGTACTTC.